Listed here is a single T cell receptor beta chain. This clonotype was detected ten times or more. Its antigen has not been determined. Per-base quality was not reported, and no clone a single base away is much larger than it. The data originate from a study of CD8 T cells in ankylosing spondylitis (dated 2017 in TCRdb). As for the study more broadly: To find TCR variants linked to disease, the study profiled T cell receptor beta repertoires in ankylosing spondylitis patients and healthy donors. The full study cohort comprised 20 to 25 ankylosing spondylitis patients and over a hundred healthy donors. Peripheral blood was sampled, and synovial fluid was additionally collected from ankylosing spondylitis patients. Points the paper makes about the study in general: Some TCR beta motif variants had previously been reported in synovial fluid and blood of reactive arthritis patients, which suggested common disease-initiation mechanisms. Significant enrichment of the disease-linked clones was reported in matched synovial fluid samples from ankylosing spondylitis patients. In peripheral blood, the disease-linked clones were found at relatively low frequencies and had a CD8+ phenotype. Blood from ankylosing spondylitis patients appeared to be characterized by a TCR beta motif composed of several highly homologous amino acid variants.

V loses 6 bases of germline sequence and J loses 3 bases, and the interval between the two ends is 12 bases. CDR1 MDHEN and CDR2 SYDVKM are derived from the germline V gene. From its cysteine to its phenylalanine, the CDR3 spans 14 amino acids. The only DNA kept is the CDR3, 42 bases in frame from the first base. Reads for this sample came from an Illumina HiSeq 2500. TCR beta libraries were prepared by quantitative 5'-RACE with molecular barcodes. The paper's processing steps were these. A new computational method, built on a probabilistic model of VDJ rearrangement, was used to identify disease-linked TCR variants. TCRdb trimmed public reads at Q25 via fastp, called clones via MiXCR and kept in-frame beta chains. CDR3 protein sequences are deduplicated, and each keeps its most common genes and DNA. TCRdb, not the authors, supplied the V and J calls. Counted in this sample were about 130,000 distinct CDR3 sequences; about 6.7% of them appeared once. In total, the top ten clones hold 9.5% to 15% of the sample.

The sample consisted of blood, either unsorted or a sorted T cell fraction (not recorded which). The sequence came from a female donor with ankylosing spondylitis or in good health (not recorded which). The V and J segments used are TRBV28 and TRBJ1-5; no D gene call is confident. The nucleotide sequence reads as follows: TGTGCCAGCAGACACTGGGATCCCAATCAGCCCCAGCATTTT. The encoded protein is CASRHWDPNQPQHF.